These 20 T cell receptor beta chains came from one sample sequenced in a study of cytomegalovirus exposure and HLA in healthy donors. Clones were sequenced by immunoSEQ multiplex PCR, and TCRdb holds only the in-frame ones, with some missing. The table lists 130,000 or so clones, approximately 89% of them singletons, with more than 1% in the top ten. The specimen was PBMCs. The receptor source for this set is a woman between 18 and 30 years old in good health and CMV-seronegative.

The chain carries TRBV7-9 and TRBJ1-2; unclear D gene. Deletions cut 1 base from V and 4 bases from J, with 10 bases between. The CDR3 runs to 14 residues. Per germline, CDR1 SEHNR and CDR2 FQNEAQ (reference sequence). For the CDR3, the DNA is TGTGCCAGCAGCTTAGAAGCCAGGATCTATGGCTACACCTTC. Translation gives CASSLEARIYGYTF.

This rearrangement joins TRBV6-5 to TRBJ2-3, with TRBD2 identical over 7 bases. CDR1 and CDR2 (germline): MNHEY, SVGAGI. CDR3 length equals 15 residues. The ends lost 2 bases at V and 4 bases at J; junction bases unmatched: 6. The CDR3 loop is CASSYSGVAADTQYF. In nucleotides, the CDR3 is TGTGCCAGCAGTTACAGCGGGGTTGCTGCAGATACGCAGTATTTT.

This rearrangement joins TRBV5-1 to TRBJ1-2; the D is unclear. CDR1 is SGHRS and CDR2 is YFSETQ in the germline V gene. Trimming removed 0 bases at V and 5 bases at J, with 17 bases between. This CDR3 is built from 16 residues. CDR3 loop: CASSLGGRAGAYGYTF. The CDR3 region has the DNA TGCGCCAGCAGCTTGGGAGGGAGGGCAGGAGCGTATGGCTACACCTTC.

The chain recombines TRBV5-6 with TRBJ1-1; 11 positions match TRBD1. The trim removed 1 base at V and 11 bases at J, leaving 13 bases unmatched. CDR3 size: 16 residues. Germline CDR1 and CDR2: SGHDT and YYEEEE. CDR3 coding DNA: TGTGCCAGCAGCTTGTCCGGGTGGACAGGGGGCATTGTGGCTTTCTTT. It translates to CASSLSGWTGGIVAFF.

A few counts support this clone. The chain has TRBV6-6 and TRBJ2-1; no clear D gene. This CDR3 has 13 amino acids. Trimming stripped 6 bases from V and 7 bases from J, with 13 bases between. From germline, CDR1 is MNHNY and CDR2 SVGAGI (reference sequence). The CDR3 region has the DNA TGTGCCAGCAGCCAAATCGAGCGAAATGAGCAGTTCTTC. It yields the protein CASSQIERNEQFF.

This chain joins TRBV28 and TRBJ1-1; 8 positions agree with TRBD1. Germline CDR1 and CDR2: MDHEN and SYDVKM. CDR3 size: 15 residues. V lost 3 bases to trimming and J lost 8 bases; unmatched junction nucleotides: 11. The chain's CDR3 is CASSLARTGIREAFF. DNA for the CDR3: TGTGCCAGCAGTTTGGCGAGGACAGGGATAAGAGAAGCTTTCTTT.

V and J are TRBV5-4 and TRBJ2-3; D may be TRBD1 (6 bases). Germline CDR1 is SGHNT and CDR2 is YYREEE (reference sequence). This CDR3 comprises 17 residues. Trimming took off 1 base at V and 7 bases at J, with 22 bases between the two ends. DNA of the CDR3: TGTGCCAGCAGCTTGCTACATTGGGTCAGGGGCGTGCATACGCAGTATTTT. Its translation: CASSLLHWVRGVHTQYF. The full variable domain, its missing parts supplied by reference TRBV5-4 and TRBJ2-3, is ETGVTQSPTHLIKTRGQQVTLRCSSQSGHNTVSWYQQALGQGPQFIFQYYREEENGRGNFPPRFSGLQFPNYSSELNVNALELDDSALYLCASSLLHWVRGVHTQYFGPGTRLTVL.

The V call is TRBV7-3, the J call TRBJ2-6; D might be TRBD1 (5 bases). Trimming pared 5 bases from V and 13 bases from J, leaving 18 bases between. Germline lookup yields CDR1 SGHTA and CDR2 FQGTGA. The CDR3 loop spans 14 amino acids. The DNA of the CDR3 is TGTGCCAGCAGCCCCGACCAGGGCCGCCGGGTCCTGACTTTC. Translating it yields CASSPDQGRRVLTF.

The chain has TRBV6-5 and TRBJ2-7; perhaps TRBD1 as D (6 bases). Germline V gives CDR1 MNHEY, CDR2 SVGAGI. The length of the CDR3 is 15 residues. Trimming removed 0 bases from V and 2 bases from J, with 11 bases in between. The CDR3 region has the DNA TGTGCCAGCAGTTACTCGGCAGGGGTACCCTACGAGCAGTACTTC. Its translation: CASSYSAGVPYEQYF.

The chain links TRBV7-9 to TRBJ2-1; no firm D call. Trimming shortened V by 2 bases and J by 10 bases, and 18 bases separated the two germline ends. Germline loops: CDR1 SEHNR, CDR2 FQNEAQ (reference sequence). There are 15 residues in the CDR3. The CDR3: CASSLRLLSSREQFF. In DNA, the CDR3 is TGTGCCAGCAGCTTACGTCTTTTGAGTTCCCGGGAGCAGTTCTTC.

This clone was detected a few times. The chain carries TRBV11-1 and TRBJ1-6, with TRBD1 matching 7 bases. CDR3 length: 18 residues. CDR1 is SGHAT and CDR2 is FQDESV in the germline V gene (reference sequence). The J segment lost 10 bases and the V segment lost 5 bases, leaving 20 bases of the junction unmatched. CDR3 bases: TGTGCCAGCAGCGGGAGTACAGGGGCAGCTTTAGTGAGATCACCCCTCCACTTT. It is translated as CASSGSTGAALVRSPLHF.

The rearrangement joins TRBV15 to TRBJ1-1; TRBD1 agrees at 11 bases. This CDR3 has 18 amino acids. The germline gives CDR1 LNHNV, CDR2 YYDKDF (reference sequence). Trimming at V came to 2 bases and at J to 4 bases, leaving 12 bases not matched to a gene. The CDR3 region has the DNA TGTGCCACCAGCAGACACCCCGGGGACAGGGGGAAGGTCACTGAAGCTTTCTTT. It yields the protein CATSRHPGDRGKVTEAFF.

This CDR3 reads CASSLTVNTGELFF. The CDR3 DNA follows: TGCGCCAGCAGCTTGACAGTGAACACCGGGGAGCTGTTTTTT. This sequence joins TRBV5-1 and TRBJ2-2, with no clear D. The germline CDR1 and CDR2 sequences are SGHRS and YFSETQ. The V and J ends lost 1 base and 1 base respectively, with 5 bases between them. CDR3 length: 14 amino acids. The entire variable domain, with the rest obtained from reference TRBV5-1 and TRBJ2-2, is as follows: KAGVTQTPRYLIKTRGQQVTLSCSPISGHRSVSWYQQTPGQGLQFLFEYFSETQRNKGNFPGRFSGRQFSNSRSEMNVSTLELGDSALYLCASSLTVNTGELFFGEGSRLTVL.

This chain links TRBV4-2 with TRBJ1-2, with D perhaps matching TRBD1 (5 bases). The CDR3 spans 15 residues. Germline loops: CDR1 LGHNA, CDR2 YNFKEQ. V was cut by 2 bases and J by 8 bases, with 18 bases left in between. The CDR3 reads CASSQTLQGSGGYTF. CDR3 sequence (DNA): TGTGCCAGCAGCCAAACTTTGCAGGGATCAGGCGGCTACACCTTC.

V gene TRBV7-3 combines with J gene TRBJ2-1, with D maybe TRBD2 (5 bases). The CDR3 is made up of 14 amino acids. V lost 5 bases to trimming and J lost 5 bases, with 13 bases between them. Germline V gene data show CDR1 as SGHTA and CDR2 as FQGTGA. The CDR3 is CASSPGRDNNEQFF. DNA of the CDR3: TGTGCCAGCAGCCCAGGACGGGATAACAATGAGCAGTTCTTC.

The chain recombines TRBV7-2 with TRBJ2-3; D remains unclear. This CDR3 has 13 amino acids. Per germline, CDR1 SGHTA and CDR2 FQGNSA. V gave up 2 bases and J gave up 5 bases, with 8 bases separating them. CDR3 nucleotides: TGTGCCAGCAGCTTATTCACCGGAGATACGCAGTATTTT. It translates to CASSLFTGDTQYF.

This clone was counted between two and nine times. CDR3 nucleotides: TGTGCCAGCAGCTTCCAGGGTGGCTATGGCTACACCTTC. It codes for CASSFQGGYGYTF. The V gene is TRBV7-3, the J gene TRBJ1-2, with D possibly matching TRBD1 (5 bases). CDR3 size: 13 residues. CDR1 is SGHTA and CDR2 is FQGTGA in the germline V gene. V lost 3 bases to trimming and J lost 4 bases, with 9 bases between them.

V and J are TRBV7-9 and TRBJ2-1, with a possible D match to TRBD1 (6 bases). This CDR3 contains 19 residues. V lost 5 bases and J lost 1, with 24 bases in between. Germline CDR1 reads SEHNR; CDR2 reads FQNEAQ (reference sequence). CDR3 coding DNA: TGTGCCAGCAGCCCAGAATATGCGCAAAGGGGGTTTTCCTACAATGAGCAGTTCTTC. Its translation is CASSPEYAQRGFSYNEQFF.

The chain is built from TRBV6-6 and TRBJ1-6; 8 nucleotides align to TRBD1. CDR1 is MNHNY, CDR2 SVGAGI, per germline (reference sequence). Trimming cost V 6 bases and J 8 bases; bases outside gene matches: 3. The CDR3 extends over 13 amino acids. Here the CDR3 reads CASRDRAHSPLHF. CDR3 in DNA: TGTGCCAGCAGGGACAGGGCACATTCACCCCTCCACTTT.

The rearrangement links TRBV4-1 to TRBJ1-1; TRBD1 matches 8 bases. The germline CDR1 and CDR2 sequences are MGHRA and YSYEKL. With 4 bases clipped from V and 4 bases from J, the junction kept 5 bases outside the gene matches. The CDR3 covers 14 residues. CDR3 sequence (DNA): TGCGCCAGCAGCCCGCAGGGGGCTGGCACTGAAGCTTTCTTT. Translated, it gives CASSPQGAGTEAFF.